This entry describes one T cell receptor (beta chain). The antigen it binds to is not known. The data belong to a study of T cells expressing NK-cell markers (dated by TCRdb to 2020 to 2022). Turning to the overall study: TCR beta-chain repertoires were profiled in sorted CD3+CD56+NKG2C+, CD3+CD56+NKG2C- and CD3+CD56-NKG2C+ T-cell subsets from about 8 donors. Among the eight sequenced donors, only one was HCMV-seronegative, while the other seven were HCMV-seropositive. Randomly selected healthy volunteers, three men and five women, were used as the eight sequenced donors. Illumina HiSeq 2000/2500, MiSeq or NextSeq was used to sequence libraries as 2 x 150 bp reads. The full study reports these points: Whether the expanded NKG2C-expressing T cell clones were specific for HCMV antigens remained unclear. For several donors, the dominant CD3+CD56+NKG2C+ clonotypes were among the top 10 CD8+ clonotypes and accounted for roughly 1.0-8% of CD8+ T cells. Those dominant clonotypes were again the most abundant among CD3+CD56-NKG2C+ cells in a few donors, at roughly 28.3-65%.

Reads for this sample came from an Illumina HiSeq 2000. TCR beta cDNA libraries were prepared using 5'RACE template switching, which introduced a universal primer site and unique molecular identifiers. Priming for cDNA synthesis came from the TCR beta constant segment, and two successive PCR amplification steps followed. In the original analysis: MIGEC was used to demultiplex reads and group the reads by UMI, and MiTCR was used to assemble and quantify clonotypes. To exclude erroneous sequences, any TCR cDNA sequence not supported by at least two reads was discarded. The tcR package was used for downstream repertoire analysis, with clonotypes matched between fractions based on CDR3 nucleotide sequence plus V segment. VDJmatch was used to annotate antigen specificity against VDJdb, with one amino acid substitution in CDR3 allowed. After reprocessing by TCRdb, each CDR3 protein sequence is one entry, and no DNA is given. The V and J calls here are based on TCRdb, not the publication. The table for this sample records tens of thousands of distinct CDR3 sequences. Clones ranked in the top ten supply over 50% of the sample.

The germline V gene sets CDR1 to SQVTM and CDR2 to ANQGSEA. From the cysteine up to the phenylalanine, the CDR3 has a length of 16 residues. No DNA sequence was recorded. HCMV-specific IgG was detected in serum with a commercial ELISA kit to determine HCMV serostatus. Peripheral blood mononuclear cells were isolated from blood by Ficoll density gradient centrifugation. The sample consisted of blood T cells: a sorted CD56 or NKG2C T cell subset, CD4+ or CD8+ T cells, or bulk PBMC T cells (not recorded which). Recombination connected TRBV29-1 to TRBJ2-1; TCRdb lists TRBD2, though no DNA is available to test this call. The sequence came from a woman between 18 and 75 years old in good health. The CDR3 reads CSVEERGLAVYNEQFF.